This T cell receptor beta chain appears in the sequencing data of a study of cytotoxic CD8 clonotypes in ibrutinib-treated CLL (dated by TCRdb to 2020 to 2022). With regard to the full study: The cohort was composed of about 10 relapsed/refractory and about 15 treatment-naive patients; IGHV unmutated status was identified in approximately 17 patients. Responses were partial in 24 patients and complete in 2; after median around 72 months follow-up, about 14 stayed in remission and about twelve progressed. Response samples were taken after a median of approximately 12 months on treatment, ranging from about 6 to 40 months. On average, each sample had approximately 260,000 productive templates and roughly 95,000 productive rearrangements. Of the roughly 79 people in the trial, 25 to 30 had longitudinal samples available. Cryopreserved peripheral blood mononuclear cells were obtained prior to treatment, at the time of response, and at either disease progression or sustained remission. Every remission and progressive disease sample was obtained while ibrutinib was still being received by the patients.

A MiSeq instrument was used for deep resolution sequencing, which targeted depths ranging from 1 in 1 million up to 1 in 200,000 T cells, with coverage averaging 10x for each clonotype. The immunoSEQ hsTCRB Kit was used to generate the TCR beta libraries. The original pipeline was this. Data were analyzed with ImmunoSEQ Data Assistant and ImmunoSEQ Analyzer, with V, D and J genes assigned per IMGT definitions. Clonality, which ranges from 0 to 1, was calculated as one minus the normalized Shannon entropy of productive rearrangement frequencies. Only overrepresented clonotypes making up at least 0.05% of each patient's repertoire were included in the public clonotype analysis. Approximately 12 repertoires from age-matched healthy donors, obtained from immuneACCESS, served as clonality controls. TCRdb stores this immuneACCESS table with in-frame sequences only. Part of the clones is absent; in the studies checked, under half of the shortfall reflects unresolved V genes, and no reason is known for the rest. V, J and clone size are those of that table, while D and trimming were read from the DNA. The sample profile shows about 120,000 clones; roughly 57% of them were found once. The ten largest account for more than 35% of the sample.

About this clone itself: Its antigen is still unknown. Nothing much larger sits one base from this clone, and base qualities are not available.

Study-wide findings and limitations: Baseline clonality was found to be higher than that of age-matched healthy donors and was strongly correlated with circulating CD8+ T-cell counts. An increase in clonality was observed at ibrutinib response, with clonality remaining stable during sustained remission and falling back toward baseline at progression. Sustained-remission and progressing patients did not have matched sampling times, and lymph node repertoires were not examined. Public clonotypes were found to be uncommon and were observed to contract or remain stable during treatment; the increase in clonality was shown to reflect expansion of private clonotypes at ibrutinib response.

Its CDR3 holds 13 amino acids, cysteine through phenylalanine. The sequence is cut down to CDR3 DNA, 39 bases in frame from base 1. Reading the germline V gene gives CDR1 SGHRS and CDR2 YFSETQ. Trimming leaves V shorter by 4 bases and J shorter by 4 bases, with the junction holding 5 bases beyond the gene matches. This specimen's time point label, per the study, means: approximately 2 years on ibrutinib. Around 2 micrograms of genomic DNA were extracted from cryopreserved PBMCs for TCR beta library preparation. Longitudinal blood samples from CLL patients receiving ibrutinib monotherapy were subjected to high-throughput TCR beta sequencing. The patients took part in an open-label, single-center phase 2 trial of ibrutinib monotherapy.

The clonotype originates from a human donor with chronic lymphocytic leukemia. The chain is made from TRBV5-1 and TRBJ2-7, with 7 bases matching TRBD1. Sequenced here: PBMCs, sampled after 24 months of ibrutinib treatment. The DNA reads TGCGCCAGCAGCCCGATACAGGGGTACGAGCAGTACTTC. Translated, it reads CASSPIQGYEQYF.